This passage covers 27 T cell receptor beta chains from one sample sequenced in a study of identical twins. TCRdb reprocessed the 5' RACE reads via MiXCR and lists one record per CDR3 protein. The sample lists about 1.7 million distinct CDR3 sequences; more than 30% were seen once. Material for sequencing was cord blood. The source is a newborn girl in good health.

The rearrangement joins TRBV7-2 to TRBJ2-1, with 10 bases that match TRBD2. V dropped 5 bases and J dropped 5; count of bases not matched to a gene: 6. The CDR3 runs to 15 residues. Per germline, CDR1 SGHTA and CDR2 FQGNSA. CDR3 protein: CASSVSGRSDNEQFF. The CDR3 DNA reads as TGTGCCAGCAGCGTTAGCGGGAGGTCTGACAATGAGCAGTTCTTC.

The chain's CDR3 is CSARDTKRGVSYNEQYF. The CDR3 DNA is TGCAGTGCTAGAGATACGAAGCGGGGGGTCTCCTACAATGAGCAGTACTTC. The genes are TRBV20-1 and TRBJ2-7, with 9 bases matching TRBD2. The CDR3 extends over 17 amino acids. V dropped 0 bases and J dropped 7; count of bases not matched to a gene: 16. Per the germline V gene, CDR1 is DFQATT and CDR2 is SNEGSKA (reference sequence).

This clonotype was found a few times. The chain recombines TRBV12-3 or TRBV12-4 with TRBJ1-1; the D is unclear. The CDR3 spans 12 residues. Trimming took off 2 bases at V and 6 bases at J, with 7 bases between the two ends. The CDR3 bases are TGTGCCAGCAGTTTACGGGCGGCTGAAGCTTTCTTT. It specifies CASSLRAAEAFF.

V gene TRBV27 combines with J gene TRBJ2-5; 8 bases align to TRBD2. The CDR3 runs to 15 residues. The germline V gene encodes CDR1 MNHEY and CDR2 SMNVEV (reference sequence). Trimming at V came to 2 bases and at J to 4 bases, leaving 6 bases not matched to a gene. The CDR3 reads CASSLAGGSRETQYF. Here the CDR3 DNA reads TGTGCCAGCAGTTTAGCGGGGGGTTCTCGAGAGACCCAGTACTTC.

This clonotype was detected a few times. This chain links TRBV5-1 with TRBJ2-1; TRBD2 might be the D (7 bases). Germline CDR1 and CDR2: SGHRS and YFSETQ. V lost 2 bases to trimming and J lost 8 bases, with 23 bases between them. This CDR3 has 17 residues. The CDR3 DNA sequence: TGCGCCAGCAGCTTAAGGGGGAGGGCCCTAAGGTCCGATGAGCAGTTCTTC. Its protein product is CASSLRGRALRSDEQFF.

The rearrangement uses TRBV28 and TRBJ1-5; D unresolved. Trimming removed 6 bases from V and 4 bases from J, with 7 bases in between. CDR1 MDHEN and CDR2 SYDVKM come from the germline V gene. CDR3 length equals 12 residues. The CDR3 spells CASRTPNQPQHF. As DNA, the CDR3 is TGTGCCAGCAGAACACCTAATCAGCCCCAGCATTTT.

This clonotype was counted only a few times. The J gene is TRBJ1-6, the V gene TRBV5-1; D is unclear. The V gene's germline CDR1 is SGHRS and CDR2 YFSETQ. The CDR3 runs 13 residues. Trimming took 0 bases from V and 10 from J, leaving 8 bases between them. CDR3 coding DNA: TGCGCCAGCAGCTTGGACGAATTGTCACCCCTCCACTTT. It is translated as CASSLDELSPLHF.

This clonotype was counted many times. The V gene is TRBV29-1, the J gene TRBJ2-1; TRBD1 agrees at 8 bases. The ends lost 4 bases at V and 5 bases at J; junction bases unmatched: 7. Looked up from germline, CDR1 is SQVTM and CDR2 is ANQGSEA. The CDR3 is made up of 14 amino acids. DNA for the CDR3: TGCAGCGTTGGGGACAGGCCTCAAAACAATGAGCAGTTCTTC. As protein: CSVGDRPQNNEQFF.

The chain is built from TRBV20-1 and TRBJ2-2; 11 nucleotides line up with TRBD2. Germline CDR1 and CDR2: DFQATT and SNEGSKA (reference sequence). The V segment lost 3 bases and the J segment 7 bases; nucleotides outside the gene matches: 7. This CDR3 spans 15 amino acids. CDR3 sequence: CSARPLAGAIGELFF. The CDR3 DNA follows: TGCAGTGCTAGGCCACTAGCGGGAGCTATCGGGGAGCTGTTTTTT.

There are a few counts of this clonotype. V is TRBV7-2 and J is TRBJ2-1, with 10 bases identical to TRBD1. The germline V gene encodes CDR1 SGHTA and CDR2 FQGNSA. V lost 5 bases to trimming and J lost 14 bases; unmatched junction nucleotides: 9. The length of the CDR3 is 13 residues. DNA of the CDR3: TGTGCCAGCAGCCCAAGTCCGGGACAGGGGAAGTTCTTC. Amino acids: CASSPSPGQGKFF.

The rearrangement links TRBV15 to TRBJ2-4, with TRBD1 matching 8 bases. Unmatched junction bases numbered 13, after V lost 0 bases and J lost 0 bases. The CDR3 contains 20 residues. Germline V gene sequence: CDR1 LNHNV, CDR2 YYDKDF (reference sequence). CDR3 in amino acids: CATSRDSFFGQGLAKNIQYF. The CDR3 DNA follows: TGTGCCACCAGCAGAGATTCGTTCTTCGGACAGGGCCTAGCCAAAAACATTCAGTACTTC.

The V gene is TRBV12-3 or TRBV12-4, the J gene TRBJ2-1, with 7 bases lining up with TRBD2. The CDR3 is 13 residues long. V was clipped by 5 bases and J by 10 bases; unmatched bases: 8. CDR3 protein: CASSLLAPGEQFF. The CDR3 DNA reads as TGTGCCAGCAGTCTACTAGCGCCCGGCGAGCAGTTCTTC.

V is TRBV25-1 and J is TRBJ2-2; D might be TRBD1 (6 bases). This CDR3 is built from 17 residues. Germline V lookup: CDR1 MGHDK, CDR2 SYGVNS. Trimming took off 1 base at V and 4 bases at J, with 16 bases between the two ends. The CDR3 DNA is TGTGCCAGCAGTGAATTAGGGAGTTTAGGGGGCACCGGGGAGCTGTTTTTT. It translates to CASSELGSLGGTGELFF.

The V and J genes are TRBV12-3 or TRBV12-4 and TRBJ1-2; 9 bases map to TRBD1. The V and J ends lost 6 bases and 4 bases, in that order; junction bases with no gene match: 9. This CDR3 region has 15 residues. The CDR3 loop reads CASRLTGGYLYGYTF. In nucleotides, the CDR3 is TGTGCCAGCAGGCTAACAGGGGGCTATCTCTATGGCTACACCTTC.

The chain combines TRBV6-1 with TRBJ2-5, with D perhaps matching TRBD1 or TRBD2 (5 bases each). CDR3 length: 14 amino acids. The V gene lost 3 bases and the J gene lost 11 bases, with 19 bases spanning the gap. In germline, CDR1 is MNHNS, CDR2 SASEGT. CDR3 residues: CASSEGRSYNEQYF. CDR3 DNA sequence: TGTGCCAGCAGTGAGGGACGGTCCTACAATGAGCAGTACTTC.

On this clonotype itself: At one end, the junction sequence differs from germline, possibly due to a read error. This chain connects TRBV19 to TRBJ2-1; TRBD2 is a possible D gene (6 bases). The CDR3 contains 15 residues. From germline, CDR1 is LNHDA and CDR2 SQIVND (reference sequence). The CDR3 sequence is CASKDQGGDHNGQFF. CDR3 DNA: TGTGCCAGTAAAGATCAGGGCGGGGACCACAATGGGCAGTTCTTC.

In this sample, this clonotype turned up a few times. The chain recombines TRBV20-1 with TRBJ2-7, with TRBD2 as a possible D gene (7 bases). There are 13 residues in the CDR3. Per the germline V gene, CDR1 is DFQATT and CDR2 is SNEGSKA (reference sequence). V was pared by 6 bases and J by 0 bases, with 12 bases between. The CDR3 coding sequence is TGCAGTGCGATGAGGGGGGGCTCCTACGAGCAGTACTTC. Its translation: CSAMRGGSYEQYF.

The CDR3 reads CASSYWAVSSTDTQYF. The CDR3 DNA reads as TGTGCCAGCAGTTACTGGGCTGTTTCTAGCACAGATACGCAGTATTTT. The chain recombines TRBV6-6 with TRBJ2-3; D not certain. The V gene lost 1 base and the J gene lost 0 bases, with 11 bases spanning the gap. Germline V gene lookup returns CDR1 MNHNY and CDR2 SVGAGI (reference sequence). The CDR3 totals 16 residues.

This clonotype was recorded many times. J is TRBJ2-7 and V is TRBV28; 8 positions match TRBD1. The germline V gene has CDR1 MDHEN and CDR2 SYDVKM. This CDR3 spans 15 amino acids. V lost 5 bases to trimming and J lost 2 bases; unmatched junction nucleotides: 8. CDR3: CASSPGQGPTYEQYF. The CDR3 DNA follows: TGTGCCAGCAGTCCTGGACAGGGTCCGACCTACGAGCAGTACTTC.

This clonotype has only a few counts. The rearrangement links TRBV10-2 to TRBJ1-1, with D tentatively TRBD1 (6 bases). The CDR3 length is 12 residues. The germline V gene has CDR1 WSHSY and CDR2 SAAADI. V was pared by 6 bases and J by 4 bases, with 9 bases between. CDR3: CASRQGPTEAFF. The CDR3 coding sequence is TGCGCCAGCAGGCAGGGGCCCACTGAAGCTTTCTTT.

This clonotype occurred a few times. This chain uses TRBV5-1 with TRBJ2-3; 7 bases fit TRBD1. V shed 2 bases and J 2 bases; nucleotides not matched to a gene: 8. CDR1 is SGHRS, CDR2 YFSETQ, per germline. The CDR3 sequence is 16 residues long. The CDR3 loop reads CASSFRDSILTDTQYF. DNA of the CDR3: TGCGCCAGCAGCTTCCGGGACAGCATTCTCACAGATACGCAGTATTTT.

The V and J genes are TRBV21-1 and TRBJ1-2; the table's D call, TRBD1, was not checked against the DNA. TRBV21-1 is a listed pseudogene. The CDR3 sequence is 14 residues long. The CDR3 sequence: CASSKEGRGYGYTF. CDR3 DNA: TGTGCCAGCAGCAAAGAGGGCAGGGGCTATGGCTACACCTTC.

This clonotype occurred a few times. This chain uses TRBV28 with TRBJ2-7, with 9 bases that match TRBD1. Germline V gene sequence: CDR1 MDHEN, CDR2 SYDVKM. With V trimmed by 5 bases and J by 3 bases, 8 bases remained unmatched. The CDR3 has 15 residues. CDR3 nucleotides: TGTGCCAGCAGTCCCCCCCGGACAGGGGTCTACGAGCAGTACTTC. This translates into CASSPPRTGVYEQYF.

The rearrangement links TRBV2 to TRBJ2-5; TRBD2 might be the D (5 bases). V dropped 5 bases and J dropped 11 bases, with 18 bases sitting between them. The germline V gene has CDR1 SNHLY and CDR2 FYNNEI. CDR3 length: 13 residues. The CDR3 coding sequence is TGTGCCAGCAGTCCTCGAGGGTACCCTGAGCAGTACTTC. Translated: CASSPRGYPEQYF.

The chain joins TRBV5-1 to TRBJ2-1, with D hard to call. The V end was cut by 0 bases, the J end by 1 base, with 8 bases between. The CDR3 loop spans 15 amino acids. Germline V gene lookup returns CDR1 SGHRS and CDR2 YFSETQ. The CDR3 region has the DNA TGCGCCAGCAGCTTGGGGGAAACTTCCTACAATGAGCAGTTCTTC. Translation gives CASSLGETSYNEQFF.

The V and J genes are TRBV10-3 and TRBJ2-2, with 7 bases identical to TRBD1. Trimming removed 3 bases from V and 3 bases from J; junction bases left unmatched: 10. Germline V gene data show CDR1 as ENHRY and CDR2 as SYGVKD. The CDR3 is 17 residues long. CDR3 nucleotides: TGTGCCATCAGTGACTTACAGGGGTCTTTGGACACCGGGGAGCTGTTTTTT. Protein: CAISDLQGSLDTGELFF.

This chain joins TRBV10-3 and TRBJ2-3, with D possibly TRBD2 on 6 matching bases. Germline V gene sequence: CDR1 ENHRY, CDR2 SYGVKD. Trimming cost V 4 bases and J 0 bases, with 17 bases left between them. The CDR3 consists of 17 residues. The CDR3 nucleotides read TGTGCCATCAGTGGCAAAAAAGCGGGTCCTAGCACAGATACGCAGTATTTT. Residues: CAISGKKAGPSTDTQYF.